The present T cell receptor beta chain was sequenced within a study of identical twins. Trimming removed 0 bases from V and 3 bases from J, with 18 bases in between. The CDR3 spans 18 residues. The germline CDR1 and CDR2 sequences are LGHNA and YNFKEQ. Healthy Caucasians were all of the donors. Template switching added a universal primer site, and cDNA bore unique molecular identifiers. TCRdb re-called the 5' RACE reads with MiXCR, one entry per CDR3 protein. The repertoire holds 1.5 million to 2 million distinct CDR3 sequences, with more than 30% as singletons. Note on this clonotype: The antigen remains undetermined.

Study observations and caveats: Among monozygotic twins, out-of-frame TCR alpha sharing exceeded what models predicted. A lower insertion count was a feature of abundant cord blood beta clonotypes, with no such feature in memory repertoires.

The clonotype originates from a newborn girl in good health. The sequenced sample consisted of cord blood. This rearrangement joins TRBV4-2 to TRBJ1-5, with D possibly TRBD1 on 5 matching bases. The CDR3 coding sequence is TGTGCCAGCAGCCAAGATCCGGGCCAGGGTGGCATCAATCAGCCCCAGCATTTT. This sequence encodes CASSQDPGQGGINQPQHF.